This T cell receptor beta chain is from a study of T-cell reconstitution after alpha-beta-depleted transplantation in children. A library of TCRbeta sequences, prepared with unique molecular identifiers, was generated. MiXCR was run by TCRdb on the PCR reads, yielding one entry per CDR3 protein. The repertoire holds 250,000 or so distinct CDR3 sequences, roughly 8% seen once, with 5% to 7% in the top ten. The table lists this clonotype with a few counts. V gave up 2 bases and J gave up 4 bases, with 17 bases separating them. Germline V gene sequence: CDR1 SGHVS, CDR2 FNYEAQ. The CDR3 totals 16 residues.

The chain has TRBV7-6 and TRBJ2-5; possible D gene TRBD1, 6 bases. The sample here was PBMCs, mostly from graft donor cells, taken 180 days after TCRalphabeta/CD19-depleted stem cell transplant. This TCR was sampled from a male patient younger than 18 who had a stem cell transplant for acute lymphoblastic leukemia, so the T cells may come from the graft donor. CDR3 sequence (DNA): TGTGCCAGCAGCTTACTGCCAGGGACATTACGAGAGACCCAGTACTTC. Residues: CASSLLPGTLRETQYF.